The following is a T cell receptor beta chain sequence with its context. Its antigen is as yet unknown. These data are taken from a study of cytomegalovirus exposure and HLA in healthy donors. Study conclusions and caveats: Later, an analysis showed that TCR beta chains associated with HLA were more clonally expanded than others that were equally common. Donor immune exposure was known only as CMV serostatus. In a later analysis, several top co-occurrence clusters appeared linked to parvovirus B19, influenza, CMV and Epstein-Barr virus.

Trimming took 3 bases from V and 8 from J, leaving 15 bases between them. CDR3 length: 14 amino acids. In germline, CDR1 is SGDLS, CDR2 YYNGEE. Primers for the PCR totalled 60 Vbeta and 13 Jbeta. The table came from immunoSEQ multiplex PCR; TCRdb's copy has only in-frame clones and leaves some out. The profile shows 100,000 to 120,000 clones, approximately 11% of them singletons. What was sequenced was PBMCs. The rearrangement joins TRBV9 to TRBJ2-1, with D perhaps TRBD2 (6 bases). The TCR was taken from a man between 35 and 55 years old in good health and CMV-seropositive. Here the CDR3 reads CASSERAGRDEQFF. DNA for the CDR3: TGTGCCAGCAGCGAGCGGGCTGGAAGGGATGAGCAGTTCTTC.